This TCR beta chain was obtained from a study of Tregs in tolerant kidney transplant recipients. Overall study context: Recipients received nonmyeloablative bone marrow transplants from related graft donors, with transient mixed chimerism. General study results and limits: No direct test of biological reproducibility was done here. Activated donor B cell expansion appeared to reveal the most relevant donor-specific TCRbeta repertoire.

Worth noting for this clone: Its antigen remains unidentified.

CDR1 and CDR2 (germline): SGHRS, YFSETQ. Trimming removed 0 bases from V and 11 bases from J, with 9 bases in between. The CDR3 is 13 amino acids. Repertoires were generated with immunoSEQ multiplex PCR, while TCRdb's copy carries only in-frame clones and drops some. This sample has nearly 15,000 clones, with about 80% found just once. The TCR comes from a human donor who received a combined kidney and bone marrow transplant. The V and J genes are TRBV5-1 and TRBJ1-6; D is unclear. The sequenced sample was Tregs from blood, obtained before the transplant. CDR3 nucleotide sequence: TGCGCCAGCAGCTTGGAACCTACAGCACCCCTCCACTTT. Its protein is CASSLEPTAPLHF. Variable domain in full (rest from reference TRBV5-1 and TRBJ1-6): KAGVTQTPRYLIKTRGQQVTLSCSPISGHRSVSWYQQTPGQGLQFLFEYFSETQRNKGNFPGRFSGRQFSNSRSEMNVSTLELGDSALYLCASSLEPTAPLHFGNGTRLTVT.